One sample yielded the 9 T cell receptor beta chains listed below, sequenced in a study of shared clonotypes between healthy human individuals. TCRdb's table, derived via immunoSEQ multiplex PCR, lists solely in-frame clones and lacks some. The table shows approximately 940,000 clones, with less than 85% occurring only once. The sequenced material came from memory CD4+ T cells sorted from blood. Subset meaning: CD45RA-negative fraction. These TCRs come from a man younger than 30 in good health.

The chain carries TRBV20-1 and TRBJ1-2, with D uncertain. Trimming took 5 bases from V and 5 from J, leaving 9 bases between them. The V gene's germline CDR1 is DFQATT and CDR2 SNEGSKA (reference sequence). The length of the CDR3 is 11 residues. CDR3 loop: CSAWSVYGYTF. Written as DNA, the CDR3 is TGCAGTGCTTGGAGCGTATATGGCTACACCTTC.

This clone appeared once. J is TRBJ2-3 and V is TRBV28; D gene unclear. The V gene's germline CDR1 is MDHEN and CDR2 SYDVKM. CDR3 length equals 13 residues. V lost 8 bases and J lost 6, with 15 bases in between. The CDR3 spells CASGPANPDTQYF. The CDR3 coding sequence is TGTGCCAGCGGGCCAGCGAATCCCGATACGCAGTATTTT. Full variable domain (remainder filled in from reference TRBV28 and TRBJ2-3): DVKVTQSSRYLVKRTGEKVFLECVQDMDHENMFWYRQDPGLGLRLIYFSYDVKMKEKGDIPEGYSVSREKKERFSLILESASTNQTSMYLCASGPANPDTQYFGPGTRLTVL.

This clone occurred many times. Distinct nucleotide sequences in the sample also encode this CDR3. The chain couples TRBV7-2 to TRBJ1-5; 7 bases align to TRBD1. CDR1 SGHTA and CDR2 FQGNSA come from the germline V gene. V shed 1 base, J shed 0 bases, and the junction held 0 bases outside the gene matches. CDR3 length equals 15 residues. CDR3 region: CASSLGQGSNQPQHF. Written as DNA, the CDR3 is TGTGCCAGCAGCTTAGGACAGGGTAGCAATCAGCCCCAGCATTTT.

This clone came up once. The J gene is TRBJ2-7, the V gene TRBV28, with TRBD1 matching 8 bases. With V trimmed by 6 bases and J by 6 bases, 19 bases remained unmatched. The germline CDR1 and CDR2 sequences are MDHEN and SYDVKM. CDR3 size: 17 residues. CDR3: CASSSPSWTGLNSEQYF. CDR3 DNA sequence: TGTGCCAGCAGCTCCCCCTCGTGGACAGGGCTTAACTCCGAGCAGTACTTC.

The chain links TRBV19 to TRBJ1-2; D possibly corresponds to TRBD1 (6 bases). The CDR3 is made up of 13 amino acids. Trimming took off 5 bases at V and 6 bases at J, with 13 bases between the two ends. CDR1 is LNHDA, CDR2 SQIVND, per germline (reference sequence). DNA for the CDR3: TGTGCCAGTAGTCCAACAGGGCACCATGGCTACACCTTC. Amino acid sequence: CASSPTGHHGYTF.

The chain carries TRBV10-3 and TRBJ2-5; 7 positions agree with TRBD1. V dropped 6 bases and J dropped 8; count of bases not matched to a gene: 12. CDR3 length: 14 amino acids. Germline V lookup: CDR1 ENHRY, CDR2 SYGVKD. CDR3 in DNA: TGTGCCATCAGGAGGGACAGCACGGATCAAACCCAGTACTTC. This sequence encodes CAIRRDSTDQTQYF.

This rearrangement joins TRBV4-1 to TRBJ2-7, with D unclear. Germline CDR1 and CDR2: MGHRA and YSYEKL. Trimming removed 1 base from V and 2 bases from J, with 12 bases in between. The CDR3 is 15 amino acids. The CDR3 DNA sequence: TGCGCCAGCAGCCAAGGGACGGCGGACGCCTACGAGCAGTACTTC. This encodes CASSQGTADAYEQYF.

The chain employs TRBV28 and TRBJ2-7; D remains ambiguous. The V and J ends lost 6 bases and 4 bases respectively, with 13 bases between them. This CDR3 has 13 residues. Per germline, CDR1 MDHEN and CDR2 SYDVKM. CDR3 in amino acids: CASRLPDGYEQYF. CDR3 DNA: TGTGCCAGCAGACTGCCGGACGGGTACGAGCAGTACTTC.

This clone was observed once. The V gene is TRBV30, the J gene TRBJ1-2; tentatively, D is TRBD1 (6 bases). The CDR3 consists of 16 residues. V lost 0 bases and J lost 5, with 19 bases in between. Germline values: CDR1 GTSNPN, CDR2 SVGIG (reference sequence). CDR3 sequence: CAWSVGGQGGSYGYTF. In DNA form, the CDR3 reads TGTGCCTGGAGTGTTGGGGGCCAGGGAGGTAGTTATGGCTACACCTTC.